This TCR beta chain was profiled in a study of blood T cells in healthy people across ages. Total RNA extraction produced at least 6 micrograms (per sample) for the study. Germline V gene sequence: CDR1 SGHRS, CDR2 YFSETQ. The V and J ends lost 0 bases and 10 bases respectively, with 10 bases between them. CDR3 length: 12 residues. PCR was performed a second time for about 7 to 11 cycles using a sample-barcoded 5' primer and a J-beta primer mix. MiXCR, run by TCRdb on the 5' RACE reads, gives a single entry per CDR3 protein. There are 600,000 to 1,000,000 distinct CDR3 sequences in the sample; around 25% occur only once, and approximately 3.7% lies in the top ten. This sample was also put to use in a study of T cells of mothers and their children. From that report: A few healthy Caucasian mothers and their six children were the donors.

The chain employs TRBV5-1 and TRBJ1-1, with D possibly matching TRBD1 (5 bases). The sequencing sample was made of blood. The clonotype was recovered from a boy aged 5-17 years in good health. The CDR3 DNA follows: TGCGCCAGCAGCTTGGGGGACCCCCCAGCTTTCTTT. This sequence encodes CASSLGDPPAFF.